Listed here is a single T cell receptor beta chain. Antigen specificity is unknown. The junction and the germline gene differ at one end; a read error may be behind it. The sample is drawn from a study of CD8 T cells in Susac syndrome. General study findings and limits: In Susac syndrome, CD8+ expansion was highest in TEMRA and active disease.

Negative isolation yielded CD4+ and CD8+ T cells, and FACS enriched TEMRA cells. CDR3 length equals 14 residues. Germline V gene sequence: CDR1 SSHAT, CDR2 FNYEAQ (reference sequence). cDNA came from around 0.5 to 1 ug RNA primed by random hexamers. TCRdb re-called the immunoSEQ multiplex PCR reads with MiXCR, one entry per CDR3 protein. The sample has around 100,000 distinct CDR3 sequences; 95% are singletons. This TCR came from a human donor with Susac syndrome. This sequence joins TRBV7-7 and TRBJ2-3; possible D gene TRBD2, 5 bases. The sample was CD8+ T cells from PBMCs. CDR3 sequence: CASSLASGTDTQYF. CDR3 bases: TGTGCTAGCAGCTTAGCGTCGGGGACAGATACGCAGTATTTT.